This TCR beta chain comes out of a study of CD8 T cells in ankylosing spondylitis. This clonotype showed up many times. Quantitative 5'-RACE with molecular barcodes generated TCR beta libraries. TCRdb analysed the 5' RACE reads with MiXCR anew, one entry per CDR3 protein. The data contain 30,000 to 40,000 distinct CDR3 sequences, over 9% of them singletons. The sequencing input was blood, either unsorted or a sorted T cell fraction (not recorded which). The origin of this receptor is a male donor with ankylosing spondylitis or in good health (not recorded which).

The CDR3, as DNA: TGTGCCAGCAGCACAACTGGGACTGGGGCCAACGTCCTGACTTTC. Its protein product is CASSTTGTGANVLTF. The rearrangement uses TRBV9 and TRBJ2-6; D is unclear. Between the trimmed V and J ends, which lost 4 bases and 2 bases, there was a span of 10 bases. Germline-derived CDR1 and CDR2 are SGDLS and YYNGEE. CDR3 length equals 15 residues.